This T cell receptor beta chain was retrieved from a study of blood T cell dynamics during melanoma immunotherapy. Indicated time point: pre-treatment baseline. DNA loading was fixed at 300 to 350 ng for all bulk PBMC samples. The table came from immunoSEQ multiplex PCR; TCRdb's copy has only in-frame clones and leaves some out. The sample includes about 13,000 clones, just under 90% of them seen just once. As for this clone: The junction departs from germline at one end; a sequencing error may be responsible.

The TCR sequence derives from a human donor with melanoma. Here the sequenced sample was blood, taken from a patient treated with checkpoint blockade.

Here the CDR3 reads CASSWDWGANVLTF. The CDR3 bases are TGTGCCAGCAGCTGGGACTGGGGGGCCAACGTCCTGACTTTT. The chain joins TRBV5-5 to TRBJ2-6, with D possibly being TRBD1 or TRBD2 (6 bases each). The CDR3 has 14 amino acids. Germline CDR1 is SGHKS and CDR2 is YYEKEE (reference sequence).